These 10 T cell receptor beta chains share one sample of origin, sequenced in a study of early T cells in non-severe SARS-CoV-2 infection. In TCRdb, the 5' RACE reads were re-called with MiXCR into one record per CDR3 protein. The sample records about 84,000 distinct CDR3 sequences, roughly an eighth being singletons. Material: whole blood. The receptors originated from an adult who was a healthcare worker with PCR-confirmed SARS-CoV-2 infection or an uninfected control (not recorded which).

This clonotype was observed at least ten times. CDR3 nucleotide sequence: TGTGCCAGCAGGACAGGCGGGTACAATTCACCCCTCCACTTT. It yields the protein CASRTGGYNSPLHF. The V and J genes are TRBV27 and TRBJ1-6; D is perhaps TRBD1 (6 bases). CDR3 length: 14 amino acids. Trimming removed 6 bases from V and 7 bases from J, with 13 bases in between. Per the germline V gene, CDR1 is MNHEY and CDR2 is SMNVEV (reference sequence).

This clonotype was counted many times. The chain has TRBV7-3 and TRBJ2-3, with 7 bases that match TRBD2. Germline values: CDR1 SGHTA, CDR2 FQGTGA. The CDR3 loop spans 15 amino acids. The V and J ends lost 5 bases and 0 bases, in that order; junction bases with no gene match: 5. The CDR3 bases are TGTGCCAGCAGCCCGGGAGGCTCTAGCACAGATACGCAGTATTTT. It codes for CASSPGGSSTDTQYF.

This clonotype was found many times. This sequence joins TRBV28 and TRBJ2-1; possibly TRBD2 for D (6 bases). The CDR3 has 16 residues. Germline V CDR1 and CDR2: MDHEN, SYDVKM. V was clipped by 1 base and J by 9 bases, with 19 bases between them. The CDR3 DNA reads TGTGCCAGCAGTTTATCGGTCTCCTCCGTGGGGGGTGAGCAGTTCTTC. Its protein product is CASSLSVSSVGGEQFF. Variable domain in full (rest from reference TRBV28 and TRBJ2-1): DVKVTQSSRYLVKRTGEKVFLECVQDMDHENMFWYRQDPGLGLRLIYFSYDVKMKEKGDIPEGYSVSREKKERFSLILESASTNQTSMYLCASSLSVSSVGGEQFFGPGTRLTVL.

The V and J genes are TRBV7-2 and TRBJ1-1; D ambiguous. CDR1 and CDR2 from the germline V gene are SGHTA and FQGNSA. V gave up 6 bases and J gave up 5 bases, with 16 bases separating them. The CDR3 runs to 14 residues. The CDR3 sequence: CASSRGIAGTEAFF. The CDR3, as DNA: TGTGCCAGCAGTCGAGGGATTGCGGGGACTGAAGCTTTCTTT.

This clonotype turned up a few times. V usage is TRBV11-2 and J usage is TRBJ2-1; 11 positions agree with TRBD2. Trimming removed 5 bases from V and 1 base from J; junction bases left unmatched: 16. The germline gives CDR1 SGHAT, CDR2 FQNNGV. This CDR3 has 20 residues. CDR3 in DNA: TGTGCCAGCAGCCCACGGACCAAACTAGCGGGAGCCAATTCCTACAATGAGCAGTTCTTC. It specifies CASSPRTKLAGANSYNEQFF. The whole variable domain, filled in from reference TRBV11-2 and TRBJ2-1, reads EAGVAQSPRYKIIEKRQSVAFWCNPISGHATLYWYQQILGQGPKLLIQFQNNGVVDDSQLPKDRFSAERLKGVDSTLKIQPAKLEDSAVYLCASSPRTKLAGANSYNEQFFGPGTRLTVL.

This chain connects TRBV18 to TRBJ2-3; tentative D call: TRBD2 (5 bases). Trimming took 1 base from V and 6 from J, leaving 14 bases between them. CDR1 and CDR2 (germline): KGHSH, LQKENI. This CDR3 is 15 amino acids long. The CDR3 loop is CASSPQAGNRDTQYF. The CDR3 DNA is TGTGCCAGCTCACCACAGGCGGGCAACCGGGATACGCAGTATTTT.

The chain is built from TRBV21-1 and TRBJ2-7; the table's TRBD1 call for D was not verified on the DNA. TRBV21-1 is classified as a pseudogene. The CDR3 extends over 13 amino acids. CDR3 amino acids: CASSLHRVSEQYF. Here the CDR3 DNA reads TGTGCCAGCAGCCTACACAGGGTTTCCGAGCAGTACTTC.

The CDR3 nucleotides are TGTGCCAGCACCGGAGGGGAAATAGATACGCAGTATTTT. Translating it yields CASTGGEIDTQYF. The chain employs TRBV3-1 and TRBJ2-3; weak D call: TRBD2 (6 bases). Germline CDR1 LGHDT, CDR2 YNNKEL (reference sequence). This CDR3 has 13 residues. Trimming left V 7 bases short and J 5 bases short, with 13 bases between.

This clonotype was seen a few times. The chain couples TRBV6-6 to TRBJ1-6, with unresolved D. The CDR3 covers 15 residues. The V end was cut by 5 bases, the J end by 0 bases, with 8 bases between. Per germline, CDR1 MNHNY and CDR2 SVGAGI (reference sequence). This chain's CDR3 is CASSQISSYNSPLHF. The CDR3 nucleotides are TGTGCCAGCAGTCAAATAAGCTCCTATAATTCACCCCTCCACTTT.

Remarks on this clonotype: The junction does not match germline at one end; this may be a read error. The CDR3 sequence: CASRRAGPGELIF. The CDR3 DNA reads as TGTGCCAGCAGGCGGGCGGGGCCCGGGGAGCTGATTTTT. V usage is TRBV12-3 or TRBV12-4 and J usage is TRBJ2-2; a weak D match, TRBD2 (6 bases). The length of the CDR3 is 13 residues.